This TCR beta chain emerged from a study of CD8 T cells in Susac syndrome (dated by TCRdb to between 2018 and 2021). About the full investigation: The study used repertoire sequencing to test whether antigen drove CD8+ T cell activation and differentiation in Susac syndrome. The clonality of the CD8+ T cell repertoire was compared across 11 to 12 healthy donors, about 14 Susac syndrome patients and fewer than 16 multiple sclerosis patients. Here is what the overall study found, with its caveats: The number of individuals in the TCR sequencing and HLA analysis was acknowledged as relatively small.

RNA was extracted using the RNeasy kit, and about 0.5 to 1 microgram was reverse transcribed with random hexamers. The immunoSEQ multiplex PCR assay, which covers 54 Vbeta and 13 Jbeta segments, was used to amplify TCR beta CDR3 regions. PCR amplification bias was corrected using a synthetic template baseline for primer optimization and computational correction. Turning to the authors' computational methods: Reads were annotated to V, D and J genes per IMGT and analyzed with immunoSEQ Analyzer, keeping only productive sequences. Clonality was calculated as one minus the Shannon entropy normalized by log2 of the number of productive unique sequences. For each patient and control, public and private clones were evaluated within the 100 most prevalent clones. Susac-specific clones were defined as absent from healthy and MS cohorts, over a thousand published viral clones and other ImmuneACCESS disease sequences. TCRdb handled the public reads itself, with Q25 trimming in fastp and clone calling in MiXCR, and kept productive beta chains. Merged by CDR3 protein, the rows form single entries marked with the most common genes and DNA. The V and J calls and clone size come from TCRdb's table, not from the authors' own analysis. Across this sample there are about 120,000 distinct CDR3 sequences, with 85% to 95% seen only once. The top ten clonotypes cover approximately 0.12% of the sample.

High-throughput TCR beta sequencing profiled peripheral blood CD8+ and CD4+ T cells from healthy donors, Susac syndrome patients and multiple sclerosis patients. Healthy donors were age- and sex-matched controls. Bulk CD8+ and CD4+ T cells were purified by magnetic negative isolation, while CD8+ TEMRA cells were enriched using FACS. Blood was collected in EDTA tubes and processed within 24 hours, with PBMCs isolated through density gradient centrifugation. PBMCs intended for TCR sequencing were cryopreserved in liquid nitrogen and thawed later in a water bath at 37 degrees C. The sorted or isolated CD4+, CD8+ and CD8+ TEMRA cells reached a purity of at least 90%. CDR1 and CDR2 are drawn from the germline V gene: LGHNA, YNFKEQ. Trimming costs V 1 base and J 0 bases, and their ends lie 7 bases apart. The CDR3, from cysteine to phenylalanine, totals 14 residues. CDR3 DNA is the only sequence kept; it has 42 bases, read in frame from the first base.

Regarding this clonotype: What antigen it recognizes has not been identified. Base quality data are lacking; no much larger clone is found one base away.

The chain is encoded by TRBV4-2 joined to TRBJ2-7, with an unclear D gene assignment. Sequences were obtained from CD8+ T cells from PBMCs. This TCR was sampled from a human donor in good health. In nucleotides, the sequence is TGTGCCAGCAGCCAAGTAGGGAACTCCTACGAGCAGTACTTC. It translates to CASSQVGNSYEQYF.